This T cell receptor (beta chain) was captured by sequencing in a study of T cells in localized non-small cell lung cancer. The CDR3 length is 12 residues. Per the germline V gene, CDR1 is SNHLY and CDR2 is FYNNEI. V was trimmed by 5 bases and J by 3 bases, leaving 6 bases between them. Sequenced by immunoSEQ multiplex PCR; TCRdb stores in-frame clones only, minus some. The sample lists over 25,000 clones, roughly 90% occurring once. This chain uses TRBV2 with TRBJ2-3; D gene ambiguous. The input for sequencing was peripheral blood, taken before any cancer treatment. This sequence originates from a male donor older than 55 with stage I lung adenocarcinoma. CDR3 amino acids: CASSIQTDTQYF. DNA of the CDR3: TGTGCCAGCAGTATACAGACAGATACGCAGTATTTT.